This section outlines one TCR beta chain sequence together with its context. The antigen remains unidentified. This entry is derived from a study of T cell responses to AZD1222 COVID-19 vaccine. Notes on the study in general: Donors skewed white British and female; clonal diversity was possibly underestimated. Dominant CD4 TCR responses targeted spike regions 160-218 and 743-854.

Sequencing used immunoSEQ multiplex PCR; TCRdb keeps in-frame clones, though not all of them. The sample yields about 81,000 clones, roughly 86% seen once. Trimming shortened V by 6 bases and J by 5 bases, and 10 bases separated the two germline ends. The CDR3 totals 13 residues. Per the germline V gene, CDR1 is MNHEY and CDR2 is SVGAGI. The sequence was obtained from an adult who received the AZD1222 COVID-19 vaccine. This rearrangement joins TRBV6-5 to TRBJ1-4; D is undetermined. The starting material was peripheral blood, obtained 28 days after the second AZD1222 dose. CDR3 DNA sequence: TGTGCCAGCAGCATCGGACTCAATGAAAAACTGTTTTTT. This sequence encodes CASSIGLNEKLFF.